This is a list of T cell receptor beta chains from one sample in a study of T cell changes during pregnancy in multiple sclerosis. The protocol was immunoSEQ multiplex PCR, while the TCRdb copy is restricted to in-frame clones and leaves out a portion. The data contain under 40,000 clones, 90% of them singletons. The sample consisted of CD4+ T cells from peripheral blood mononuclear cells, taken in the second trimester of pregnancy. Receptors were obtained from a female donor with multiple sclerosis, enrolled in a pregnancy study. Each CDR3 is given with its conserved first and last residue. D genes are given only for firm matches. Clone sizes are given selectively: once, few, many, or a class where the clone is expanded.

>TRBJ2-5|TRBD2|.|TRBV30
CAWSVRGGGVETQYF
TGTGCCTGGAGTGTACGGGGGGGAGGGGTTGAGACCCAGTACTTC
>TRBJ2-7|TRBD1|.|TRBV5-8
CASSGRTGLVHEQYF
TGTGCCAGCAGCGGTCGGACAGGGTTAGTCCACGAGCAGTACTTC
>TRBJ2-1|.|.|TRBV5-6
CASSLEPNSYNEQFF
TGTGCCAGCAGCTTGGAGCCCAACTCCTACAATGAGCAGTTCTTC
>TRBJ1-2|.|.|TRBV18
CASSPDSDYGYTF
TGTGCCAGCTCCCCGGACAGTGACTATGGCTACACCTTC
>TRBJ2-5|.|.|TRBV7-9
CASSSLSSLVLQETQYF
TGTGCCAGCAGCTCCCTCTCCAGCCTAGTCTTGCAAGAGACCCAGTACTTC
>TRBJ2-4|TRBD1|.|TRBV30
CAWRGDRALAKNIQYF
TGTGCCTGGAGGGGCGACAGGGCACTAGCCAAAAACATTCAGTACTTC
>TRBJ1-2|.|.|TRBV7-2
CASSSDIDGYTF
TGTGCCAGCAGCTCCGACATTGATGGCTACACCTTC
>TRBJ1-2|TRBD1|.|TRBV5-5
CASSLEDRERPYYGYTF
TGTGCCAGCAGCTTGGAGGACAGGGAACGCCCCTATTATGGCTACACCTTC
>TRBJ2-1|.|.|TRBV2
CASSEAESREQFF
TGTGCCAGCAGTGAAGCGGAGTCGCGAGAGCAGTTCTTC
>TRBJ2-1|.|.|TRBV5-1
CASSLADRFEQFF
TGCGCCAGCAGTTTAGCGGATAGGTTTGAGCAGTTCTTC
>TRBJ2-7|TRBD1|.|TRBV10-1
CAVPPGTGPRRPYEQYF
TGCGCAGTACCCCCCGGGACAGGGCCCAGACGGCCCTACGAGCAGTACTTC
>TRBJ1-2|TRBD1|.|TRBV9
CASSPTQGAYYGYTF
TGTGCCAGCAGCCCTACACAGGGGGCGTACTATGGCTACACCTTC
>TRBJ1-1|.|.|TRBV18
CASSPRSAGENTEAFF
TGTGCCAGCTCACCACGATCGGCAGGGGAGAACACTGAAGCTTTCTTT
>TRBJ1-1|.|.|TRBV19
CASSPQSAEAFF
TGTGCCAGTAGTCCGCAGAGCGCTGAAGCTTTCTTT
>TRBJ2-7|.|.|TRBV18
CASSPLVAPHEQYF
TGTGCCAGCTCACCTTTAGTCGCCCCCCACGAGCAGTACTTC
>TRBJ2-1|TRBD1|.|TRBV30
CAWRRDRVPYNEQFF
TGTGCCTGGAGAAGGGACAGGGTTCCCTACAATGAGCAGTTCTTC
>TRBJ2-3|TRBD2|.|TRBV7-9
CASSFTSGDTDTQYF
TGTGCCAGCAGCTTTACTAGCGGGGACACAGATACGCAGTATTTT
>TRBJ1-2|.|.|TRBV28
CASSTGWRTYGYTF
TGTGCCAGCAGTACAGGGTGGAGAACCTATGGCTACACCTTC
>TRBJ1-1|.|once|TRBV7-3
CASRDQGNTEAFF
TGTGCCAGCAGGGACCAGGGGAACACTGAAGCTTTCTTT
>TRBJ2-3|.|.|TRBV4-3
CASSQVATDTQYF
TGCGCCAGCAGCCAAGTAGCGACAGATACGCAGTATTTT
>TRBJ1-3|.|few|TRBV27
CASSPGWGDSGNTIYF
TGTGCCAGCAGCCCCGGGTGGGGGGACTCTGGAAACACCATATATTTT
>TRBJ2-7|TRBD1|.|TRBV6-5
CASSYSGTEYYEQYF
TGTGCCAGCAGTTACTCGGGGACAGAGTACTACGAGCAGTACTTC
>TRBJ1-5|.|.|TRBV19
CASSKGDKIPKNQPQHF
TGTGCCAGTAGTAAAGGGGACAAAATACCAAAAAATCAGCCCCAGCATTTT
>TRBJ1-5|.|.|TRBV19
CASSYPGGRLIHQPQHF
TGTGCCAGTAGCTACCCTGGGGGCCGCTTAATACATCAGCCCCAGCATTTT
>TRBJ1-1|TRBD1|once|TRBV19
CATSQGGTGRNTEAFF
TGTGCCACTTCACAAGGAGGGACAGGGCGGAACACTGAAGCTTTCTTT
>TRBJ2-7|.|few|TRBV5-4
CASSLASGQLGEQYF
TGTGCCAGCAGCTTGGCCAGTGGACAGTTGGGCGAGCAGTACTTC
>TRBJ2-2|TRBD2|.|TRBV6-5
CASSYARTSTGELFF
TGTGCCAGCAGTTACGCCAGGACTAGCACCGGGGAGCTGTTTTTT
>TRBJ2-5|.|.|TRBV30
CAWSVSRSGQETQYF
TGTGCCTGGAGTGTATCGAGGTCAGGGCAAGAGACCCAGTACTTC
>TRBJ1-3|.|.|TRBV19
CASSFQSGISGNTIYF
TGTGCCAGTAGTTTCCAGTCAGGAATATCCGGAAACACCATATATTTT
>TRBJ1-6|.|.|TRBV9
CASSEGGSPLHF
TGTGCCAGCAGCGAGGGCGGGTCACCCCTCCACTTT
>TRBJ1-2|TRBD1|.|TRBV6-1
CASSEAGQGDGYTF
TGTGCCAGCAGTGAAGCGGGACAGGGAGATGGCTACACCTTC
>TRBJ2-3|.|.|TRBV6-5
CASSYSTGLPDTQYF
TGTGCCAGCAGTTACTCCACCGGACTGCCAGATACGCAGTATTTT
>TRBJ2-5|.|.|TRBV30
CAWGGHLRETQYF
TGTGCCTGGGGGGGACATCTCCGGGAGACCCAGTACTTC
>TRBJ2-2|TRBD1|.|TRBV30
CAWSLTPGGARRSRTGELFF
TGTGCCTGGAGTTTGACGCCAGGGGGCGCCCGAAGATCGAGGACCGGGGAGCTGTTTTTT
>TRBJ1-1|TRBD1|.|TRBV19
CASSKPTTGWAEAFF
TGTGCCAGTAGTAAACCGACGACAGGGTGGGCTGAAGCTTTCTTT
>TRBJ2-7|TRBD1|.|TRBV6-5
CASTKPGTGGSEQYF
TGTGCCAGCACTAAACCAGGGACAGGGGGATCCGAGCAGTACTTC
>TRBJ2-1|TRBD2|.|TRBV27
CASSLGLGTSFYNEQFF
TGTGCCAGCAGTTTAGGGTTGGGGACTAGTTTCTACAATGAGCAGTTCTTC
>TRBJ1-2|.|.|TRBV19
CASSILAGGYGYTF
TGTGCCAGTAGTATATTGGCAGGAGGCTATGGCTACACCTTC
>TRBJ1-4|.|.|TRBV6-5
CASSYRLGPGYEKLFF
TGTGCCAGCAGTTACCGACTAGGGCCAGGGTACGAAAAACTGTTTTTT
>TRBJ2-7|TRBD1|.|TRBV18
CASSYEDRVSSYEQYF
TGTGCCAGCTCATATGAGGACAGGGTGAGCTCCTACGAGCAGTACTTC
>TRBJ2-7|TRBD1|.|TRBV5-1
CASSSQGLPYEQYF
TGCGCCAGCAGCTCACAGGGGCTCCCGTACGAGCAGTACTTC